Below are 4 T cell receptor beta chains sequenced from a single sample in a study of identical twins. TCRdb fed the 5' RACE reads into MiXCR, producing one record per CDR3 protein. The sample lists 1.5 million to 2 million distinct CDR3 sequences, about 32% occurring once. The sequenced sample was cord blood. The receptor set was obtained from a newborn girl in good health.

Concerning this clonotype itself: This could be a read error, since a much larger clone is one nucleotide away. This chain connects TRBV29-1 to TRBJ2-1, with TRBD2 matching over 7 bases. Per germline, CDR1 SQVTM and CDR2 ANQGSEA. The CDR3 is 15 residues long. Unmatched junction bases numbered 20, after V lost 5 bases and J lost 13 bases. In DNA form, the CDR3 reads TGCAGCGTTCCCCCCGGGGACTATCTACAAGAGACCCAGTTCTTC. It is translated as CSVPPGDYLQETQFF.

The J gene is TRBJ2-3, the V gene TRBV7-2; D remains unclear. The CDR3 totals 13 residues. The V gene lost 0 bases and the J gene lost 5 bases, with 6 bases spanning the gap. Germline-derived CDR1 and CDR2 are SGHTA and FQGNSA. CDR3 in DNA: TGTGCCAGCAGCTTAGCGCTAAAAGATACGCAGTATTTT. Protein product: CASSLALKDTQYF.

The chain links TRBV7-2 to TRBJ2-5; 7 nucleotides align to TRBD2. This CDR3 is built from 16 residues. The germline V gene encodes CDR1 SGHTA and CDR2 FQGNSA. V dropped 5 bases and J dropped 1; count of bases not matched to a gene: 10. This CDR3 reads CASSPFAGVAQETQYF. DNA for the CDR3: TGTGCCAGCAGCCCATTTGCGGGAGTGGCCCAAGAGACCCAGTACTTC.

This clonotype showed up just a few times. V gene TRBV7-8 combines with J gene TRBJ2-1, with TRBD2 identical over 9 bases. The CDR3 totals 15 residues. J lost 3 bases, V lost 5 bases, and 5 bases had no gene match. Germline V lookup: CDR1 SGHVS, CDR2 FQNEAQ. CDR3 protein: CASSQRGVVYNEQFF. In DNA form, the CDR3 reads TGTGCCAGCAGCCAGCGGGGGGTCGTCTACAATGAGCAGTTCTTC.